The source of this T cell receptor beta chain is a study of OX40 agonist ivuxolimab in advanced cancers. General study findings and limits: The authors did not determine the antigen specificity of the expanded peripheral T cells.

The CDR3 is 13 residues long. CDR1 and CDR2 from the germline V gene are SNHLY and FYNNEI. V was trimmed by 6 bases and J by 6 bases, leaving 14 bases between them. About this clone: The antigen is undetermined.

Enrollment shut out patients with autoimmune disease history or systemic immunosuppression. The repertoire was sequenced with immunoSEQ multiplex PCR; TCRdb's copy has only in-frame clones and lacks some. The sample lists some 77,000 clones; over 70% were seen once. This receptor was identified in an adult with an advanced solid tumor such as melanoma, head and neck, liver or kidney cancer. The V gene is TRBV2, the J gene TRBJ1-1; D gene unclear. Sample: CD4+ or CD8+ T cells sorted from blood, taken in a trial of the OX40 agonist ivuxolimab. In nucleotides, the CDR3 is TGTGCCAGCAGAGGACTTACTCGGGCTGAAGCTTTCTTT. It translates to CASRGLTRAEAFF.